These 28 T cell receptor beta chains originate from one sample sequenced in a study of cytomegalovirus exposure and HLA in healthy donors. Primers for the PCR totalled 60 Vbeta and 13 Jbeta. Method: immunoSEQ multiplex PCR; TCRdb's copy keeps in-frame clones and lacks some. The sample yields 75,000 to 90,000 clones, 9.5% to 13% seen once. Sample: PBMCs. The source of these receptors is a man in his sixties in good health and CMV-seropositive.

V usage is TRBV2 and J usage is TRBJ1-1, with 7 positions matching TRBD1. The V segment lost 6 bases and the J segment 2 bases; nucleotides outside the gene matches: 9. The germline V gene encodes CDR1 SNHLY and CDR2 FYNNEI. The length of the CDR3 is 15 residues. As DNA, the CDR3 is TGTGCCAGCAGCGCCACGGACAGGAGAAACACTGAAGCTTTCTTT. It codes for CASSATDRRNTEAFF.

This clone was observed a few times. The chain uses TRBV5-4 and TRBJ2-1, with 7 bases that match TRBD1. The CDR3 has 16 amino acids. Germline lookup yields CDR1 SGHNT and CDR2 YYREEE (reference sequence). V was clipped by 0 bases and J by 8 bases; unmatched bases: 11. CDR3 coding DNA: TGTGCCAGCAGCTTGGGGGGGACAGCCATACAATATGAGCAGTTCTTC. It codes for CASSLGGTAIQYEQFF.

V gene TRBV25-1 combines with J gene TRBJ1-1; 8 nucleotides match TRBD1. The trim removed 4 bases at V and 5 bases at J, leaving 9 bases unmatched. Germline assignment: CDR1 MGHDK and CDR2 SYGVNS. The CDR3 covers 15 residues. CDR3 DNA sequence: TGTGCCAGCAGTGCCTCGCAACAGGGGGAGACTGAAGCTTTCTTT. It yields the protein CASSASQQGETEAFF.

The CDR3: CASHTIPGTGEFF. The CDR3 DNA reads as TGCGCCAGCCATACCATACCGGGGACAGGGGAGTTCTTC. This rearrangement joins TRBV5-1 to TRBJ2-1, with 10 bases fitting TRBD1. This CDR3 has 13 amino acids. Trimming at V came to 7 bases and at J to 14 bases, leaving 12 bases not matched to a gene. Germline loops: CDR1 SGHRS, CDR2 YFSETQ.

Only a few counts were recorded for this clone. The genes are TRBV27 and TRBJ1-2; D is possibly TRBD1 (5 bases). The CDR3 has 14 residues. V was shortened by 0 bases and J by 8 bases, with 13 bases between the two germline ends. CDR1 MNHEY and CDR2 SMNVEV come from the germline V gene (reference sequence). CDR3 in amino acids: CASSLSVWGEGYTF. CDR3 nucleotides: TGTGCCAGCAGTTTATCGGTTTGGGGGGAAGGCTACACCTTC.

On this clone itself: One end of the junction is discordant with germline, which a read error may explain. V and J are TRBV19 and TRBJ2-5, with TRBD2 identical over 12 bases. Germline CDR1 is LNHDA and CDR2 is SQIVND (reference sequence). CDR3 length equals 16 residues. The DNA for the CDR3 is TGTGCCAGTAGTCCGACTAGCGGGAGTAGGCAAGAGGCCCAGTACTTC. Encoded protein: CASSPTSGSRQEAQYF.

V is TRBV19 and J is TRBJ1-1; D call uncertain. Trimming took 6 bases from V and 3 from J, leaving 11 bases between them. Germline CDR1 LNHDA, CDR2 SQIVND (reference sequence). The CDR3 has 13 amino acids. CDR3 sequence: CASSEAGYTEAFF. CDR3 nucleotides: TGTGCCAGTAGCGAGGCCGGTTACACTGAAGCTTTCTTT.

This clone was detected a few times. A read error may produce the germline difference seen at one junction end. The genes are TRBV6-5 and TRBJ2-2; D is unclear. Germline assignment: CDR1 MNHEY and CDR2 SVGAGI. The CDR3 is 13 residues long. The CDR3 DNA reads as TGTGCCAGCAGTTACGCAGGCACCCGGGAGCTGTTTTTT. Amino acids: CASSYAGTRELFF.

This clone has a handful of counts. The chain employs TRBV5-1 and TRBJ2-7; D perhaps matches TRBD2 (6 bases). The CDR3 is 15 amino acids. The germline V and J ends were trimmed by 0 bases and 4 bases, with 14 bases remaining between them. Germline V CDR1 and CDR2: SGHRS, YFSETQ. The CDR3 loop is CASSLGTGGPYEQYF. In DNA form, the CDR3 reads TGCGCCAGCAGCTTGGGTACTGGAGGGCCTTACGAGCAGTACTTC.

This chain connects TRBV18 to TRBJ2-7; 8 bases match TRBD1. From germline, CDR1 is KGHSH and CDR2 LQKENI. V was pared by 3 bases and J by 6 bases, with 4 bases of the junction left unmatched. The CDR3 loop spans 13 amino acids. In nucleotides, the CDR3 is TGTGCCAGCTCACCGGACAGGGTTTCCGAGCAGTACGTC. This gives the protein CASSPDRVSEQYV.

The chain employs TRBV30 and TRBJ2-5; D is undetermined. CDR1 and CDR2 from the germline V gene are GTSNPN and SVGIG (reference sequence). V lost 3 bases to trimming and J lost 1 base, with 6 bases between them. The CDR3 contains 12 residues. The CDR3 loop reads CAWSRVQETQYF. The CDR3 region has the DNA TGTGCCTGGAGCCGAGTCCAAGAGACCCAGTACTTC.

This clone was found a few times. The gene calls are TRBV27 and TRBJ2-3, with unresolved D. The CDR3 has 13 residues. The V and J ends lost 4 bases and 2 bases respectively, with 7 bases between them. Germline CDR1 and CDR2: MNHEY and SMNVEV (reference sequence). In nucleotides, the CDR3 is TGTGCCAGCAGTTCTCTTTACACAGATACGCAGTATTTT. Protein: CASSSLYTDTQYF.

The rearrangement uses TRBV28 and TRBJ2-7; 7 nucleotides match TRBD1. Germline V gene data show CDR1 as MDHEN and CDR2 as SYDVKM. This CDR3 has 15 amino acids. Unmatched junction bases numbered 7, after V lost 3 bases and J lost 2 bases. CDR3 nucleotides: TGTGCCAGCAGTTTTCTCGGGGACAGAACCTACGAGCAGTACTTC. This gives the protein CASSFLGDRTYEQYF. Complete variable domain (other parts from reference TRBV28 and TRBJ2-7): DVKVTQSSRYLVKRTGEKVFLECVQDMDHENMFWYRQDPGLGLRLIYFSYDVKMKEKGDIPEGYSVSREKKERFSLILESASTNQTSMYLCASSFLGDRTYEQYFGPGTRLTVT.

The chain combines TRBV7-9 with TRBJ1-1, with no clear D. Trimming took 5 bases from V and 0 from J, leaving 7 bases between them. The CDR3 is 13 amino acids. Germline V gives CDR1 SEHNR, CDR2 FQNEAQ (reference sequence). CDR3 sequence: CASSLQMNTEAFF. In DNA form, the CDR3 reads TGTGCCAGCAGCCTTCAGATGAACACTGAAGCTTTCTTT.

This clone was observed a handful of times. The V and J genes are TRBV30 and TRBJ1-5; no definite D call. This CDR3 spans 14 amino acids. Germline CDR1 GTSNPN, CDR2 SVGIG (reference sequence). Trimming removed 1 base at V and 4 bases at J, with 11 bases between. CDR3 coding DNA: TGTGCCTGGAGTGGGCACAGCCTAAATCAGCCCCAGCATTTT. Its protein product is CAWSGHSLNQPQHF.

This clone was picked up a small number of times. This chain links TRBV19 with TRBJ1-1; weak D call: TRBD1 (5 bases). Between the trimmed V and J ends, which lost 5 bases and 1 base, there was a span of 8 bases. Germline V gene sequence: CDR1 LNHDA, CDR2 SQIVND (reference sequence). This CDR3 is 13 amino acids long. The CDR3 sequence is CASSFQGNTEAFF. CDR3 bases: TGTGCCAGTAGTTTTCAGGGGAACACTGAAGCTTTCTTT. Full variable domain (remainder filled in from reference TRBV19 and TRBJ1-1): DGGITQSPKYLFRKEGQNVTLSCEQNLNHDAMYWYRQDPGQGLRLIYYSQIVNDFQKGDIAEGYSVSREKKESFPLTVTSAQKNPTAFYLCASSFQGNTEAFFGQGTRLTVV.

The J gene is TRBJ1-2, the V gene TRBV10-2; no clear D gene. This CDR3 comprises 14 residues. Germline values: CDR1 WSHSY, CDR2 SAAADI. Trimming pared 0 bases from V and 3 bases from J, leaving 8 bases between. CDR3 nucleotide sequence: TGCGCCAGCAGTGAGTCAGGCCGGGACTATGGCTACACCTTC. It specifies CASSESGRDYGYTF.

The V call is TRBV4-1, the J call TRBJ1-5; the D gene is possibly TRBD1 (5 bases). Looked up from germline, CDR1 is MGHRA and CDR2 is YSYEKL. This CDR3 has 16 residues. Deletions cut 4 bases from V and 3 bases from J, with 16 bases between. CDR3 nucleotides: TGCGCCAGCAGCCTCGTACAGGATCTTGCCAATCAGCCCCAGCATTTT. It is translated as CASSLVQDLANQPQHF.

The sample holds a few counts of this clone. This chain connects TRBV9 to TRBJ2-7; TRBD2 agrees at 9 bases. CDR1 and CDR2 (germline): SGDLS, YYNGEE. This CDR3 has 19 amino acids. V was pared by 4 bases and J by 2 bases, with 19 bases of the junction left unmatched. This CDR3 is CASSPDPGLAGHGAYEQYF. Here the CDR3 DNA reads TGTGCCAGCAGCCCAGACCCCGGGCTAGCGGGACACGGGGCCTACGAGCAGTACTTC.

The chain joins TRBV18 to TRBJ1-1; tentative D call: TRBD1 (5 bases). V lost 3 bases and J 1 base, leaving 9 bases between the germline ends. The CDR3 runs to 14 residues. Germline lookup yields CDR1 KGHSH and CDR2 LQKENI. The CDR3 here is CASSPQGSNTEAFF. The CDR3 DNA reads as TGTGCCAGCTCACCCCAGGGATCGAACACTGAAGCTTTCTTT.

The table lists this clone with a few counts. This chain connects TRBV7-3 to TRBJ2-1; 9 nucleotides agree with TRBD2. This CDR3 has 16 amino acids. The J segment lost 0 bases and the V segment lost 1 base, leaving 1 base of the junction unmatched. Looked up from germline, CDR1 is SGHTA and CDR2 is FQGTGA. Here the CDR3 reads CASSLISGGSYNEQFF. DNA of the CDR3: TGTGCCAGCAGCTTAATTAGCGGGGGCTCCTACAATGAGCAGTTCTTC. The whole variable domain, remainder taken from reference TRBV7-3 and TRBJ2-1, is GAGVSQTPSNKVTEKGKYVELRCDPISGHTALYWYRQSLGQGPEFLIYFQGTGAADDSGLPNDRFFAVRPEGSVSTLKIQRTERGDSAVYLCASSLISGGSYNEQFFGPGTRLTVL.

The CDR3 region is CASSYEATVDEQFF. Written as DNA, the CDR3 is TGTGCCAGCAGTTACGAGGCTACCGTGGATGAGCAGTTCTTC. The chain links TRBV6-6 to TRBJ2-1; no clear D gene. CDR3 length: 14 residues. Germline V gene sequence: CDR1 MNHNY, CDR2 SVGAGI (reference sequence). With 2 bases removed from V and 8 bases from J, the gap between germline ends came to 13 bases.

The chain uses TRBV30 and TRBJ2-1; possible D gene TRBD2, 7 bases. V was shortened by 0 bases and J by 4 bases, with 13 bases between the two germline ends. Germline V gene data show CDR1 as GTSNPN and CDR2 as SVGIG (reference sequence). The CDR3 has 15 amino acids. DNA for the CDR3: TGTGCCTGGAGTGTACATGAGGGGGGGTACAATGAGCAGTTCTTC. Amino acid sequence: CAWSVHEGGYNEQFF.

The chain combines TRBV14 with TRBJ2-2; D call uncertain. From germline, CDR1 is SGHDN and CDR2 FVKESK. V was cut by 0 bases and J by 5 bases, with 7 bases left in between. The CDR3 spans 14 residues. CDR3 sequence reads: CASSQDVQTGELFF. CDR3 nucleotide sequence: TGTGCCAGCAGCCAAGATGTCCAGACCGGGGAGCTGTTTTTT.

The chain couples TRBV6-5 to TRBJ1-2, with 7 positions matching TRBD1. The CDR3 contains 14 residues. Germline assignment: CDR1 MNHEY and CDR2 SVGAGI. J was trimmed by 5 bases and V by 5 bases; bases with no gene match: 8. CDR3 sequence: CASSTGGTVYGYTF. In DNA, the CDR3 is TGTGCCAGCAGTACCGGCGGGACAGTTTATGGCTACACCTTC.

This clone showed up just a few times. This chain joins TRBV6-1 and TRBJ2-5, with TRBD1 matching over 8 bases. The better agreement between TRBJ2-7 and the DNA end casts doubt on the J call. This CDR3 comprises 13 residues. Germline CDR1 MNHNS, CDR2 SASEGT. CDR3 in amino acids: CASSRDRSYEQYF. DNA for the CDR3: TGTGCCAGCAGTCGGGACAGGTCCTACGAGCAGTACTTC.

V is TRBV5-1 and J is TRBJ1-2; D remains ambiguous. This CDR3 region has 14 residues. The germline CDR1 and CDR2 sequences are SGHRS and YFSETQ. V lost 2 bases, J lost 4 bases, and 12 bases lay in between. CDR3 sequence reads: CASSLTEGSYGYTF. CDR3 nucleotide sequence: TGCGCCAGCAGCTTAACAGAGGGAAGCTATGGCTACACCTTC.

This clone was seen a handful of times. The rearrangement uses TRBV7-9 and TRBJ1-1; D perhaps matches TRBD1 (6 bases). Trimming shortened V by 1 base and J by 5 bases, and 17 bases separated the two germline ends. CDR3 length: 16 amino acids. The V gene's germline CDR1 is SEHNR and CDR2 FQNEAQ (reference sequence). CDR3 region: CASSLGPAGAGTEAFF. The CDR3, as DNA: TGTGCCAGCAGCTTAGGGCCGGCAGGGGCTGGTACTGAAGCTTTCTTT.